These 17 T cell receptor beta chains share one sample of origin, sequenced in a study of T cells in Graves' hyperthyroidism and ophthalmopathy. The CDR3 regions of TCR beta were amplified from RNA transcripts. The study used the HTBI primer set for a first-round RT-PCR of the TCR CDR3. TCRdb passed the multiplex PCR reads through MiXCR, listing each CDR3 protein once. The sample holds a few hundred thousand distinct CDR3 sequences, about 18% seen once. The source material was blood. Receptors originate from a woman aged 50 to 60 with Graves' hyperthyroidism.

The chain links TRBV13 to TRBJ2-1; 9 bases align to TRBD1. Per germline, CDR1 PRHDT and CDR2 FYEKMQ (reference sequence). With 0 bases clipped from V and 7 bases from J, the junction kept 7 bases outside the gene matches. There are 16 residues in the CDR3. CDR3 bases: TGTGCCAGCAGCTTAGGCCTCGGGACAGGGTGGAATGAGCAGTTCTTC. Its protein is CASSLGLGTGWNEQFF.

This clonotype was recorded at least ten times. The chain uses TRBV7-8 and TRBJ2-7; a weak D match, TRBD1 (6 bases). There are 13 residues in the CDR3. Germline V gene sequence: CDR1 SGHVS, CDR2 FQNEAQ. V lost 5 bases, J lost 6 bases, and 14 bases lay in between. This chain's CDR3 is CASSLWTEGEQYV. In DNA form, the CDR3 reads TGTGCCAGCAGCCTATGGACAGAGGGCGAGCAGTACGTC.

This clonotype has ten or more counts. The CDR3 sequence: CASKSSGIDEQFF. CDR3 DNA sequence: TGCGCCAGCAAGTCTAGCGGGATAGATGAGCAGTTCTTC. The chain joins TRBV5-1 to TRBJ2-1; 9 bases are shared with TRBD2. This CDR3 region has 13 residues. The germline CDR1 and CDR2 sequences are SGHRS and YFSETQ. V gave up 6 bases and J gave up 8 bases; unmatched junction bases: 6. Variable domain in full (rest from reference TRBV5-1 and TRBJ2-1): KAGVTQTPRYLIKTRGQQVTLSCSPISGHRSVSWYQQTPGQGLQFLFEYFSETQRNKGNFPGRFSGRQFSNSRSEMNVSTLELGDSALYLCASKSSGIDEQFFGPGTRLTVL.

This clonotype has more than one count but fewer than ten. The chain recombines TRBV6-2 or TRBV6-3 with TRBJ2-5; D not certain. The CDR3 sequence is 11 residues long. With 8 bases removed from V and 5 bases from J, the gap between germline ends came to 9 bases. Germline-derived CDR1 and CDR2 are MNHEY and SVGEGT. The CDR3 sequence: CASQTSETQYF. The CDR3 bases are TGTGCCAGCCAAACTTCGGAGACCCAGTACTTC.

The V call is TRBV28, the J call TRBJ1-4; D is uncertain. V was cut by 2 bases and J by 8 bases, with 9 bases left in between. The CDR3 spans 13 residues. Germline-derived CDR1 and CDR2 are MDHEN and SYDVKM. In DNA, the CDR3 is TGTGCCAGCAGTTTAGCCCAGAACGAAAAACTGTTTTTT. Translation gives CASSLAQNEKLFF. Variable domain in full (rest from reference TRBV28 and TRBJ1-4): DVKVTQSSRYLVKRTGEKVFLECVQDMDHENMFWYRQDPGLGLRLIYFSYDVKMKEKGDIPEGYSVSREKKERFSLILESASTNQTSMYLCASSLAQNEKLFFGSGTQLSVL.

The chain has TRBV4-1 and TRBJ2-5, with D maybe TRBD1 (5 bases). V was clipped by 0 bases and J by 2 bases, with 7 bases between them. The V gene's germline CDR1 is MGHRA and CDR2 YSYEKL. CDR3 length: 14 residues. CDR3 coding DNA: TGCGCCAGCAGCCAAGATACAGGACAAGAGACCCAGTACTTC. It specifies CASSQDTGQETQYF.

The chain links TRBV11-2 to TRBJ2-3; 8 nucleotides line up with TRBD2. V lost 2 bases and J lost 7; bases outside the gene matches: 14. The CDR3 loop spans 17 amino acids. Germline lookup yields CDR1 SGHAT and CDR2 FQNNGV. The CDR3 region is CASSLSGTSGTLYTQYF. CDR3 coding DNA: TGTGCCAGCAGCTTATCGGGAACTAGCGGCACACTGTATACGCAGTATTTT.

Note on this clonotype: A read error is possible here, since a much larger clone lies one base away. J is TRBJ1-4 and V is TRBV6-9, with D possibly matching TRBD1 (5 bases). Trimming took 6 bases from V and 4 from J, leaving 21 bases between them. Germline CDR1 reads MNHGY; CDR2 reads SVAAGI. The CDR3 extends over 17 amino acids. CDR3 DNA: TGTGCCAGCAGATCGGGGGGACGGTTACCCTTTAATGAAAAACTGTTTTTT. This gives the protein CASRSGGRLPFNEKLFF.

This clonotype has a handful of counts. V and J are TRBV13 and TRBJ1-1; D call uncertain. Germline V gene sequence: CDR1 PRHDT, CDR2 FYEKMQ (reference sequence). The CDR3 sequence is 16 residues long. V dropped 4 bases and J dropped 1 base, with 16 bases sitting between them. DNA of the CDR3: TGTGCCAGCAGCTCCATCCAGTCCAGAAAGAACACTGAAGCTTTCTTT. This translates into CASSSIQSRKNTEAFF.

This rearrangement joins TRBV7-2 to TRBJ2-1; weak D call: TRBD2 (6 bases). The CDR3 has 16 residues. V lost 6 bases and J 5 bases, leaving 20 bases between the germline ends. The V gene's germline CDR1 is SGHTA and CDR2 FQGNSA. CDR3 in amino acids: CASRTRLSLANNEQFF. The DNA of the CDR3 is TGTGCCAGCAGAACCCGTCTCTCACTAGCCAACAATGAGCAGTTCTTC.

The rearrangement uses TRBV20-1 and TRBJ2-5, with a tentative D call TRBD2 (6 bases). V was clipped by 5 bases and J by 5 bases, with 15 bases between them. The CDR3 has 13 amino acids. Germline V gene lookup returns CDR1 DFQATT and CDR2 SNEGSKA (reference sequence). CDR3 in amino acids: CSAYTAGGETQYF. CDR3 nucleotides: TGCAGTGCTTATACGGCTGGGGGGGAGACCCAGTACTTC.

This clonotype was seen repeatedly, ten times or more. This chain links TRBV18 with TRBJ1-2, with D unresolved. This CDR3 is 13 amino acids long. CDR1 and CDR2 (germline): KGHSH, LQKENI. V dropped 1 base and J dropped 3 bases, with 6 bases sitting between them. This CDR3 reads CASSPREDYGYTF. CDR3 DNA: TGTGCCAGCTCACCACGGGAGGACTATGGCTACACCTTC.

The DNA for the CDR3 is TGTGCCAGCAGCTTAGGAGCAGAGTCTTACTATGGCTACACCTTC. Protein: CASSLGAESYYGYTF. The chain recombines TRBV7-2 with TRBJ1-2; the D is unclear. CDR1 is SGHTA and CDR2 is FQGNSA in the germline V gene. The CDR3 extends over 15 amino acids. Trimming pared 1 base from V and 3 bases from J, leaving 12 bases between.

The DNA of the CDR3 is TGTGCCAGCAGATTTGAACCGGGACAGGGTGACACCGGGGAGCTGTTTTTT. Translation: CASRFEPGQGDTGELFF. The V call is TRBV7-9, the J call TRBJ2-2; 9 bases are a match to TRBD1. CDR1 and CDR2 (germline): SEHNR, FQNEAQ (reference sequence). The ends lost 6 bases at V and 3 bases at J; junction bases unmatched: 11. The CDR3 runs to 17 residues.

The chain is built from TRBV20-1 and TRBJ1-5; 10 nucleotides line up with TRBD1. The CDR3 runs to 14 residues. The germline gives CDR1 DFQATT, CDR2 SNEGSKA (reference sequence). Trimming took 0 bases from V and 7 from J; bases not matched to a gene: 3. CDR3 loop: CSAREGTGDQPQHF. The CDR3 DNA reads TGCAGTGCTAGAGAGGGGACAGGGGACCAGCCCCAGCATTTT.

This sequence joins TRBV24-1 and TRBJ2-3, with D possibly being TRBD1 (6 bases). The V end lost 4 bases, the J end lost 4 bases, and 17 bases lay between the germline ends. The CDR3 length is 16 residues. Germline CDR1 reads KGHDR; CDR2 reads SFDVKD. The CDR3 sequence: CATSDIDRTAPDTQYF. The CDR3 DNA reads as TGTGCCACCAGTGACATAGACAGGACTGCTCCAGATACGCAGTATTTT.

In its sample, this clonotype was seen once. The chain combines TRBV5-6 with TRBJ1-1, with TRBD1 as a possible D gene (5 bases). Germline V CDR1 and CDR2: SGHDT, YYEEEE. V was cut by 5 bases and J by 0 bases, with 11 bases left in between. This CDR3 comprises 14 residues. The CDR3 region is CASSSGRVNTEAFF. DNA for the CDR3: TGTGCCAGCAGTTCAGGGAGGGTGAACACTGAAGCTTTCTTT.